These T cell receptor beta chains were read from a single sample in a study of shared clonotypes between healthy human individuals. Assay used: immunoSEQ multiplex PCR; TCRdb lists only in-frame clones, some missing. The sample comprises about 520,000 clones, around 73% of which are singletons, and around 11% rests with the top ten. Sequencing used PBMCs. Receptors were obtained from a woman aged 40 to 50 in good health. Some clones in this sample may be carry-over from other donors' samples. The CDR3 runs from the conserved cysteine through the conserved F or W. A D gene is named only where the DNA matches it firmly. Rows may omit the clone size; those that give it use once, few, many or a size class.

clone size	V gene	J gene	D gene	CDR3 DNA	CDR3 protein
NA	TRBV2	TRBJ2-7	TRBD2	TGTGCCAGCAGTGTCATAGCGGGAATCGACGAGCAGTACTTC	CASSVIAGIDEQYF
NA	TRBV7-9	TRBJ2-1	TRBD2	TGTGCCAGCAGCAGACTAGCGGGGGTGTCCTACAATGAGCAGTTCTTC	CASSRLAGVSYNEQFF
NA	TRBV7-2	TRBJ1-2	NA	TGTGCCAGCAGCTTAGACAGGGATGCGGGTGGCTACACCTTC	CASSLDRDAGGYTF
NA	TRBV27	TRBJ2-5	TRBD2	TGTGCCAGCAGGGCGGGAGGTCGAGAGACCCAGTACTTC	CASRAGGRETQYF
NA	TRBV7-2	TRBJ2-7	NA	TGTGCCAGCAGCTTATTATTGTTCTACGAGCAGTACTTC	CASSLLLFYEQYF
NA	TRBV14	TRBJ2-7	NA	TGTGCCAGCAGCCTACCGCTAACACCAGTCCCCCGGGCCTCCTACGAGCAGTACTTC	CASSLPLTPVPRASYEQYF
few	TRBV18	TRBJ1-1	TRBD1	TGTGCCAGCTCATCCCGGACAGGGGACACTGAAGCTTTCTTT	CASSSRTGDTEAFF
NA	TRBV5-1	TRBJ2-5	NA	TGCGCCAGCAGCTTCCCCAGTAGGGAACGGGAGACCCAGTACTTC	CASSFPSRERETQYF
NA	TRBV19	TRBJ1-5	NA	TGTGCCAGTAGTGCGCCCACAGAGAATCAGCCCCAGCATTTT	CASSAPTENQPQHF
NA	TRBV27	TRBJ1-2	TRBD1	TGTGCCAGCAGTTTCACAGGGGCCCTGGGAAGCTATGGCTACACCTTC	CASSFTGALGSYGYTF
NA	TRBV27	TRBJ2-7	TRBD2	TGTGCCAGCAGTCCGAGCGGGAGGTGGTACGAGCAGTACTTC	CASSPSGRWYEQYF
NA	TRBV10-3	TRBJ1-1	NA	TGTGCCATCAGTGAAAAGGCCACTGAAGCTTTCTTT	CAISEKATEAFF
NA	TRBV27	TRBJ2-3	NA	TGTGCCAGCAGCCCGGCCCACACAGATACGCAGTATTTT	CASSPAHTDTQYF
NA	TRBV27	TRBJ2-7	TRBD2	TGTGCCAGCAGTTTCCAGGGAGGGGCCTACGAGCAGTACTTC	CASSFQGGAYEQYF
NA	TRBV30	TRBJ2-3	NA	TGTGCCTGGAGTCCGGACAGTTTACAGATAACGCAGTATTTT	CAWSPDSLQITQYF
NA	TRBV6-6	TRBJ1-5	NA	TGTGCCAGCAGTTACGATCATAGCAATCAGCCCCAGCATTTT	CASSYDHSNQPQHF
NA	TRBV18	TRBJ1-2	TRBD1	TGTGCCAGCTCACCCACAGGGGGCGTCTATGGCTACACCTTC	CASSPTGGVYGYTF